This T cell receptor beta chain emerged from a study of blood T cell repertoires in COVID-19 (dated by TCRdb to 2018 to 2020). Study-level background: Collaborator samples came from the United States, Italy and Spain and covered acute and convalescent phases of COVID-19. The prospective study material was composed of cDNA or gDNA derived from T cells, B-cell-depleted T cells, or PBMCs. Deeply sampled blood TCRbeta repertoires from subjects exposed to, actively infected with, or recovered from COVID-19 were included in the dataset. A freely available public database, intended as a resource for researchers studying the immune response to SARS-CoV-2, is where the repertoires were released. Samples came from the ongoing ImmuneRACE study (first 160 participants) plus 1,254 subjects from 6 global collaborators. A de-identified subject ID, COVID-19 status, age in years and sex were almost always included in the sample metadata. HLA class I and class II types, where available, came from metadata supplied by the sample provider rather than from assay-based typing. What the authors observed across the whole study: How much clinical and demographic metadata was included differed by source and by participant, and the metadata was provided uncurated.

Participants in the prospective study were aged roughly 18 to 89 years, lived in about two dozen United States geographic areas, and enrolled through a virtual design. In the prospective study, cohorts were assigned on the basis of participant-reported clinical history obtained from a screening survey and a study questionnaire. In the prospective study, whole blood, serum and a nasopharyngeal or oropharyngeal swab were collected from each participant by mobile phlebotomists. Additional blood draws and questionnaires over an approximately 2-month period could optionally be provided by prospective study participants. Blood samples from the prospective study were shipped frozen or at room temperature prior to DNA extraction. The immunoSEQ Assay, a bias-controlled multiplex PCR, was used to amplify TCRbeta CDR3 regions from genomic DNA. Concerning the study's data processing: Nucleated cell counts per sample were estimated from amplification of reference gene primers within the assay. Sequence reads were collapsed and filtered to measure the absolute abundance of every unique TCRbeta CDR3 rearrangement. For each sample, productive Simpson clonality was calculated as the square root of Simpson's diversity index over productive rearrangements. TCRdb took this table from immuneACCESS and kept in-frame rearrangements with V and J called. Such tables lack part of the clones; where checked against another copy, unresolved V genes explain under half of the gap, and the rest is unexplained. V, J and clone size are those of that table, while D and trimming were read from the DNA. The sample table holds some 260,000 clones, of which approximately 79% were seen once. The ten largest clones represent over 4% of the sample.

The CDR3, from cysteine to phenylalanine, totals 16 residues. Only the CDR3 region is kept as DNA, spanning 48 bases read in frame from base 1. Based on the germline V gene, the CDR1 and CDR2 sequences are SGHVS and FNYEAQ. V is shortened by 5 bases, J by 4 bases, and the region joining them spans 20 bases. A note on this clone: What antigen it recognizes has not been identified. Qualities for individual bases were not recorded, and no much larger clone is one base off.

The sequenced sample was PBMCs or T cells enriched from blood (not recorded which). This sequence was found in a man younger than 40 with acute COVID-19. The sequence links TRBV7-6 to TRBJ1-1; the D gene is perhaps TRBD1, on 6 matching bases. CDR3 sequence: CASSSPGQAWGTEAFF. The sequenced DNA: TGTGCCAGCAGCAGCCCGGGACAAGCGTGGGGCACTGAAGCTTTCTTT.